A single T cell receptor (beta chain) is shown here with its context. No antigen is known for it. The CDR3 runs 16 residues. Germline V CDR1 and CDR2: MDHEN, SYDVKM. V shed 6 bases and J shed 7 bases, with 22 bases lying between them. The data were taken from a study of T cell responses to AZD1222 COVID-19 vaccine. Study conclusions and caveats: Two doses of AZD1222 preceded a rise in Spike-specific TCR breadth and depth.

Libraries were prepared by immunoSEQ multiplex PCR; TCRdb keeps only in-frame clonotypes and omits some of them. The sample has tens of thousands of clones; about 84% are singletons. This specimen was peripheral blood, taken 28 days after the second AZD1222 dose. The gene calls are TRBV28 and TRBJ1-5, with a weak D call TRBD1 (6 bases). The source is an adult who received the AZD1222 COVID-19 vaccine. DNA for the CDR3: TGTGCCAGCAGCAGAGGAGGGGGAGGAGGAGGACAGCCCCAGCATTTT. Protein sequence: CASSRGGGGGGQPQHF.